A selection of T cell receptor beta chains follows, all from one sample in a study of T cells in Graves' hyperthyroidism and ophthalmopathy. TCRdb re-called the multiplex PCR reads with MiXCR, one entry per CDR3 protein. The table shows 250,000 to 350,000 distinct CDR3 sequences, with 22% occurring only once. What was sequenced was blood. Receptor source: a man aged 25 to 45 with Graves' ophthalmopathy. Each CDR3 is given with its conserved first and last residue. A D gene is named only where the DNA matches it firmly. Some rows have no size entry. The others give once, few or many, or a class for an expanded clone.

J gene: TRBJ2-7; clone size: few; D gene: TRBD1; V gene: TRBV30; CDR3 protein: CAWSKGTGNEQYF; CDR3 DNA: TGTGCCTGGAGTAAGGGGACAGGGAACGAGCAGTACTTC
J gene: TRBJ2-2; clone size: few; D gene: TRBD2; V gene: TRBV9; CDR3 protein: CASSVGLAGIQMELFF; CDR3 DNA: TGTGCCAGCAGCGTAGGGCTAGCGGGGATCCAAATGGAGCTGTTTTTT
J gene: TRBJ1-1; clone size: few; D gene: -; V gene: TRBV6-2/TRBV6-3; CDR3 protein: CASSYSGTGEAFF; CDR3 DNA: TGTGCCAGCAGTTACTCAGGGACCGGCGAAGCTTTCTTT
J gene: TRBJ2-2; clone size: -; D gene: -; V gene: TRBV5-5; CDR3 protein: CASRFGGATGELFF; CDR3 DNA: TGTGCCAGCAGATTTGGAGGAGCCACCGGGGAGCTGTTTTTT
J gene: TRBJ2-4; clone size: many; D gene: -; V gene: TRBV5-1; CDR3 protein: CASSPALGDIQYF; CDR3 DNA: TGCGCCAGCAGCCCGGCCCTCGGGGACATTCAGTACTTC
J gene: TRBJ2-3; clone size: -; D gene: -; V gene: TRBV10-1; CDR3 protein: CASNADSWDTQYF; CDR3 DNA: TGCGCCAGCAACGCTGATTCTTGGGATACGCAGTATTTT
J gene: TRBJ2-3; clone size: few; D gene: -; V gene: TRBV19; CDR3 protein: CASSMRRQTDTQYF; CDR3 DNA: TGTGCCAGTAGTATGCGACGTCAAACAGATACGCAGTATTTT
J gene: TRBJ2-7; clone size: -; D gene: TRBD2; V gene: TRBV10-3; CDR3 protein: CAISGGLAGDYEQYF; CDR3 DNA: TGTGCCATCAGTGGGGGACTAGCGGGAGACTACGAGCAGTACTTC
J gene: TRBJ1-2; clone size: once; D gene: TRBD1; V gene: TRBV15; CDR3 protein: CATSRERGRGQYGYTF; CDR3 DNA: TGTGCCACCAGCAGAGAGCGGGGCAGGGGGCAGTATGGCTACACCTTC
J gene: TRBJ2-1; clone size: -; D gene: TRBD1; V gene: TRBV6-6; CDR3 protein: CASSYSFQGALNEQFF; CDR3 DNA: TGTGCCAGCAGTTACTCGTTTCAGGGGGCTCTAAATGAGCAGTTCTTC